This T cell receptor beta chain was sequenced during a study of brain metastases from non-small cell lung cancer. This table comes from immunoSEQ multiplex PCR, and its TCRdb copy is limited to in-frame clones, with some not included. Among around 2,500 clones listed, under 90% were seen once. This CDR3 region has 13 residues. Germline loops: CDR1 LGHNA, CDR2 YSLEER. With 4 bases removed from V and 3 bases from J, the gap between germline ends came to 9 bases. Sequenced sample: primary lung tumor tissue. The chain carries TRBV4-3 and TRBJ1-1; possible D gene TRBD1, 5 bases. This TCR was sampled from a donor aged 40 or older with non-small cell lung cancer. CDR3 sequence: CASSRRGDTEAFF. In DNA, the CDR3 is TGCGCCAGCAGCCGCCGAGGGGACACTGAAGCTTTCTTT.